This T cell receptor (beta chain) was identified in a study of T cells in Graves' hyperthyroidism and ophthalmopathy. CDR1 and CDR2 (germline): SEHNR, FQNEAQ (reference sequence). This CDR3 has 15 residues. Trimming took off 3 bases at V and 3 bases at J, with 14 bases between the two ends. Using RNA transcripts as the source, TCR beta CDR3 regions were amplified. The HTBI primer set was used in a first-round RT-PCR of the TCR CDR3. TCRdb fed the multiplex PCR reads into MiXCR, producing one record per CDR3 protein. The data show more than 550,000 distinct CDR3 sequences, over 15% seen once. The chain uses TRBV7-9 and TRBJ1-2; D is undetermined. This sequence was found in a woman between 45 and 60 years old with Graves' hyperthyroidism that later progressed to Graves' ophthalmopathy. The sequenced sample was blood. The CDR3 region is CASSFRHLSDYGYTF. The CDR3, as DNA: TGTGCCAGCAGCTTCCGACACTTGTCGGACTATGGCTACACCTTC.